Listed below are T cell receptor beta chains from one sample, sequenced in a study of blood T cell repertoires in COVID-19. Using immunoSEQ multiplex PCR, the repertoire was profiled, and TCRdb retains in-frame clones only, with some absent. The sample lists 300,000 to 350,000 clones, nearly 90% occurring once. The source material was PBMCs or T cells enriched from blood (not recorded which). The source is a woman aged 18-35 years with acute COVID-19. The CDR3 runs from the conserved cysteine through the conserved F or W. Fields, in order: J gene, D gene, V gene, clone size, CDR3 protein, CDR3 DNA. The D gene is left open where the match is weak. A row's size may be missing; if present it is once, few, many or a size class.

TRBJ2-7	.	TRBV28	.	CASRYPREPSYEQYF	TGTGCCAGCAGATACCCCCGGGAACCGTCCTACGAGCAGTACTTC
TRBJ2-1	TRBD2	TRBV28	.	CASISNSGTSSYNEQFF	TGTGCCAGCATCTCTAACTCCGGGACTAGCTCCTACAATGAGCAGTTCTTC
TRBJ1-1	.	TRBV7-6	.	CASSFPPTDLNTEAFF	TGTGCCAGCAGCTTTCCACCGACAGATCTGAACACTGAAGCTTTCTTT
TRBJ1-2	.	TRBV5-1	.	CASSRQTAANYGYTF	TGCGCCAGCAGCCGGCAGACAGCCGCTAACTATGGCTACACCTTC
TRBJ2-3	.	TRBV11-2	once	CASSLEAIAVAYTDTQYF	TGTGCCAGCAGCTTAGAAGCGATAGCGGTCGCGTACACAGATACGCAGTATTTT
TRBJ2-5	TRBD1	TRBV29-1	.	CSVHRGETQYF	TGCAGCGTTCACAGGGGAGAGACCCAGTACTTC
TRBJ1-3	.	TRBV10-3	.	CAISSPMTDSGNTIYF	TGTGCCATCAGCTCACCGATGACAGACTCTGGAAACACCATATATTTT
TRBJ2-5	TRBD1	TRBV5-4	.	CASSSTGGETQYF	TGTGCCAGCAGCTCAACAGGGGGAGAGACCCAGTACTTC
TRBJ2-5	TRBD1	TRBV29-1	.	CSADRGAGKTQYF	TGCAGCGCCGACAGGGGGGCAGGCAAGACCCAGTACTTC
TRBJ2-7	TRBD2	TRBV28	.	CASWSGGEVGSEQYF	TGTGCCAGTTGGTCGGGGGGGGAGGTGGGCTCCGAGCAGTACTTC
TRBJ1-1	.	TRBV9	.	CASSVGGRPNTEAFF	TGTGCCAGCAGCGTAGGAGGCAGACCGAACACTGAAGCTTTCTTT
TRBJ2-3	.	TRBV14	few	CASSPWDSRGSTDTQYF	TGTGCCAGCAGCCCTTGGGACTCCCGAGGGAGCACAGATACGCAGTATTTT
TRBJ1-5	.	TRBV25-1	.	CASARAGASNQPQHF	TGTGCCAGCGCTCGGGCAGGGGCTAGCAATCAGCCCCAGCATTTT
TRBJ1-1	.	TRBV11-1	.	CASSFSGTRGAFF	TGTGCCAGCAGCTTTAGTGGGACACGGGGAGCTTTCTTT
TRBJ2-7	TRBD2	TRBV5-6	.	CASSWSGRGSYEQYF	TGTGCCAGCAGCTGGAGCGGGAGGGGATCCTACGAGCAGTACTTC
TRBJ1-1	.	TRBV29-1	.	CSVEGGQVGAFF	TGCAGCGTTGAGGGGGGGCAGGTAGGAGCTTTCTTT
TRBJ2-2	.	TRBV24-1	.	CATSDPGLGGELFF	TGTGCCACCAGTGACCCCGGGTTGGGCGGGGAGCTGTTTTTT
TRBJ2-7	TRBD2	TRBV28	.	CASSLVLAVSYEQYF	TGTGCCAGCAGTTTGGTACTAGCGGTTTCCTACGAGCAGTACTTC
TRBJ1-4	.	TRBV20-1	.	CSASSATNEKLFF	TGCAGTGCTAGTTCAGCAACTAATGAAAAACTGTTTTTT
TRBJ1-2	.	TRBV5-6	.	CASSLSQAPYGYTF	TGTGCCAGCAGCTTGTCCCAGGCTCCCTATGGCTACACCTTC
TRBJ1-2	TRBD1	TRBV6-1	.	CASSETGRSGYTF	TGTGCCAGCAGTGAGACAGGGAGGAGCGGCTACACCTTC
TRBJ2-1	TRBD2	TRBV5-1	.	CASSFSSLLAGGRNEQFF	TGCGCCAGCAGCTTTTCCTCCCTACTAGCGGGAGGACGCAATGAGCAGTTCTTC
TRBJ1-4	TRBD1	TRBV15	.	CATSREPPGQVNEKLFF	TGTGCCACCAGCAGGGAGCCGCCGGGACAGGTTAATGAAAAACTGTTTTTT
TRBJ1-5	.	TRBV19	.	CASSTYRQAPSNQPQHF	TGTGCCAGTAGTACGTATAGACAGGCACCAAGCAATCAGCCCCAGCATTTT
TRBJ2-4	TRBD1	TRBV27	.	CASSFQGAGDIQYF	TGTGCCAGCAGTTTCCAGGGGGCAGGGGACATTCAGTACTTC
TRBJ2-7	.	TRBV2	once	CASSEAGNPGEQYF	TGTGCCAGCAGTGAAGCAGGAAATCCAGGCGAGCAGTACTTC
TRBJ1-4	TRBD1	TRBV5-4	.	CASSWTGGVGEKLFF	TGTGCCAGCAGCTGGACAGGGGGCGTTGGTGAAAAACTGTTTTTT
TRBJ1-2	TRBD1	TRBV27	.	CASSLAGGNYGYTF	TGTGCCAGCAGTTTGGCAGGGGGCAACTATGGCTACACCTTC
TRBJ2-5	TRBD2	TRBV29-1	few	CSVGYGGGQETQYF	TGCAGCGTTGGGTATGGGGGGGGACAAGAGACCCAGTACTTC
TRBJ2-2	.	TRBV6-5	.	CASRGNTGSGGELFF	TGTGCCAGCAGGGGAAATACAGGGTCCGGCGGGGAGCTGTTTTTT
TRBJ2-1	TRBD2	TRBV28	.	CASSFVGGRVYNEQFF	TGTGCCAGCAGTTTTGTGGGCGGGAGGGTGTACAATGAGCAGTTCTTC
TRBJ2-1	TRBD2	TRBV9	.	CASSPAPSGIVNEQFF	TGTGCCAGCAGCCCAGCCCCTAGCGGGATAGTTAATGAGCAGTTCTTC
TRBJ1-3	.	TRBV5-1	.	CASSLVAGTSLSGNTIYF	TGCGCCAGCAGCCTTGTGGCCGGGACATCTCTCTCTGGAAACACCATATATTTT